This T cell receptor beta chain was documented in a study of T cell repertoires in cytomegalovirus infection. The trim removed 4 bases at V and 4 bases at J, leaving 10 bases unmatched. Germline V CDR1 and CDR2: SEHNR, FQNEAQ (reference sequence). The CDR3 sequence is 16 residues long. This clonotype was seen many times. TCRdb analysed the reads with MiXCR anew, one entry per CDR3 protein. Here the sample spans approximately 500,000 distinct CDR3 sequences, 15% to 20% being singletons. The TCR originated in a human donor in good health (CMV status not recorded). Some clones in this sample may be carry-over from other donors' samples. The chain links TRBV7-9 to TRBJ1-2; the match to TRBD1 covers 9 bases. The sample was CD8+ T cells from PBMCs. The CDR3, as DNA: TGTGCCAGCAGCTCAGTGGCGACAGGGGGGTTCTATGGCTACACCTTC. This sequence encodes CASSSVATGGFYGYTF.